The clone carrying this T cell receptor beta chain was detected only a few times. The sample originates from a study of T-cell memory formation after mild COVID-19. TCRdb called the 5' RACE reads again in MiXCR, with one record for every CDR3 protein. The table has roughly 80,000 distinct CDR3 sequences, approximately 15% seen once; the top ten hold 25% to 35%. The CDR3 loop spans 14 amino acids. V lost 0 bases to trimming and J lost 5 bases, with 11 bases between them. In germline, CDR1 is SGHDT, CDR2 YYEEEE. The TCR sequence derives from an adult woman who had mild COVID-19 (a few samples of this study predate the infection). Cell type and time point are not known. Sequencing was done on a sample of PBMCs or a T cell subset sorted from them (not recorded which). This sequence joins TRBV5-6 and TRBJ1-2; D is perhaps TRBD1 (5 bases). The CDR3 is CASSLEGTVYGYTF. The CDR3 region has the DNA TGTGCCAGCAGCTTGGAAGGGACGGTATATGGCTACACCTTC.